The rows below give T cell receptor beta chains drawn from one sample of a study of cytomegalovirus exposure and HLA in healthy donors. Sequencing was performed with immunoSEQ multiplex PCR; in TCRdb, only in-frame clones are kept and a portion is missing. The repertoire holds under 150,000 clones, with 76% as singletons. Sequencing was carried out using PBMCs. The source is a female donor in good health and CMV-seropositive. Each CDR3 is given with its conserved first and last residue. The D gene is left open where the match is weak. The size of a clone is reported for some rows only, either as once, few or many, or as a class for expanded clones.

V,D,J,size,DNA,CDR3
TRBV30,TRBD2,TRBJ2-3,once,TGTGCCTTGACTAGCGGGAGTAACACAGATACGCAGTATTTT,CALTSGSNTDTQYF
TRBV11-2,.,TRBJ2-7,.,TGTGCCAGCAGCCCGGTGGAGTACGAGCAGTACTTC,CASSPVEYEQYF
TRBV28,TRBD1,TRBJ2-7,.,TGTGCCAGCAGTTCCGGGACAGGGCTCCACGAGCAGTACTTC,CASSSGTGLHEQYF
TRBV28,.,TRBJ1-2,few,TGTGCCAGCAGTGAGACAAGTAACTATGGCTACACCTTC,CASSETSNYGYTF
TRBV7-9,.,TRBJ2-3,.,TGTGCCAGCAGCTTAGCGCGTCAGCGGGGCACAGATACGCAGTATTTT,CASSLARQRGTDTQYF
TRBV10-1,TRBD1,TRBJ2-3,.,TGCGCCAGCAGTGAGGGTTTGGGACAGAGCACAGATACGCAGTATTTT,CASSEGLGQSTDTQYF
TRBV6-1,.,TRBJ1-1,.,TGTGCCAGCAGTGACCCGGGGGTGGAAGCTTTCTTT,CASSDPGVEAFF
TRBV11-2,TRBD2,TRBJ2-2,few,TGTGCCAGCAGCTTGGGACTAGCGGGAGGTCGCACCGGGGAGCTGTTTTTT,CASSLGLAGGRTGELFF
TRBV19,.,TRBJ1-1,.,TGTGCCAGTACCGCTTTTGGTGGCGAGGTGAACACTGAAGCTTTCTTT,CASTAFGGEVNTEAFF
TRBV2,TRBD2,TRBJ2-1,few,TGTGCCAGCAGTGAGGGACTAGCGGGAGGGCCGGGGTTCTTC,CASSEGLAGGPGFF
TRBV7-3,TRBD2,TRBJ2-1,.,TGTGCCAGCAGCTTAACGCGGGGACTAGCGGGGGGGAGTGAGCAGTTCTTC,CASSLTRGLAGGSEQFF
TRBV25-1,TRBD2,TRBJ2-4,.,TGTGCCAGCAGTGGGGGGAGGGTAGCGGGAGGAAACATTCAGTACTTC,CASSGGRVAGGNIQYF
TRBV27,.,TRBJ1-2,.,TGTGCCAGCAGTTTATCGGGGCCGGGTGGCTACACCTTC,CASSLSGPGGYTF
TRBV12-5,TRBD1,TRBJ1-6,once,TGTGCTAGTGGTTCGATGACAGGGGGCTATAATTCACCCCTCCACTTT,CASGSMTGGYNSPLHF
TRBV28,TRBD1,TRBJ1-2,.,TGTGCCAGCCGTTCCGAGGCGGAGGGGGCTAGGAACTATGGCTACACCTTC,CASRSEAEGARNYGYTF
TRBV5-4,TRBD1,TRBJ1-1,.,TGTGCCAGCAGCTTGTTCCGGGACAGGGGGACTGAAGCTTTCTTT,CASSLFRDRGTEAFF
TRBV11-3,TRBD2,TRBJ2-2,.,TGTGCCAGTACTAGCGGGGAGAACACCGGGGAGCTGTTTTTT,CASTSGENTGELFF
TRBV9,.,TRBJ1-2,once,TGTGCCAGCAACCCTGCGACCGGGATCGGGTATGGCTACACCTTC,CASNPATGIGYGYTF
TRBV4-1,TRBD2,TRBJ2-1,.,TGCGCCAGCAGCCAAGGCGTAGCGGGAGCTTACAATGAGCAGTTCTTC,CASSQGVAGAYNEQFF
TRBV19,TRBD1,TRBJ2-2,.,TGTGCCAGTACGGGGACCCGGACAGGTAACACCGGGGAGCTGTTTTTT,CASTGTRTGNTGELFF
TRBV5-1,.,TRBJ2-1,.,TGCGCCAGCAGCTTATCGGGGTACAGTGAGCAGTTCTTC,CASSLSGYSEQFF
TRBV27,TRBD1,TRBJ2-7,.,TGTGCCAGCAGTTTATCCCAGACAGGGTACGAGCAGTACTTC,CASSLSQTGYEQYF
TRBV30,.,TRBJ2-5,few,TGTGCCTGGAAGGCCTTGACCGTCGGGGAGACCCAGTACTTC,CAWKALTVGETQYF
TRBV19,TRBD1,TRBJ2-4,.,TGTGCCAGTAGTGACGGACAGGGGGGCAAAAACATTCAGTACTTC,CASSDGQGGKNIQYF
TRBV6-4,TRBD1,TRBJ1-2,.,TGTGCCAGCAGTCCCGATTTCACAGGGGGCTATGGCCACACCTTC,CASSPDFTGGYGHTF
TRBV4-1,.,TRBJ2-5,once,TGCGCCAGCAGCCAAGACTTCACTCTCCGGGAGACCCAGTACTTC,CASSQDFTLRETQYF
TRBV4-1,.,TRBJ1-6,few,TGCGCCAGCAGCCAAGTTATACGGTCACCCCTCCACTTT,CASSQVIRSPLHF
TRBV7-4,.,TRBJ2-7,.,TGTGCCAGCAGCCTACGGGACTTCTACGAGCAGTACTTC,CASSLRDFYEQYF
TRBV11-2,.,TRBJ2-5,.,TGTGCCAGCAGCTCAGGAGAGACCCAGTACTTC,CASSSGETQYF
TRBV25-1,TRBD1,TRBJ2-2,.,TGTGCCAGCAGTCACAGGGGGACGAACACCGGGGAGCTGTTTTTT,CASSHRGTNTGELFF
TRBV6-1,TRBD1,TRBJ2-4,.,TGTGCCAGCAGTGATCCCGGGACAGTAGGCATTCAGTACTTC,CASSDPGTVGIQYF
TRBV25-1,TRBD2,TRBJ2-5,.,TGTGCCAGCAGAGGGACTAGCGGGAGTGAGACCCAGTACTTC,CASRGTSGSETQYF
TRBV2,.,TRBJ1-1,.,TGTGCCAGCAGTGAGGACAGCCTGAACACTGAAGCTTTCTTT,CASSEDSLNTEAFF
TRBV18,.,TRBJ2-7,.,TGTGCCAGCTCACCAACACGGAACGACTACGAGCAGTACTTC,CASSPTRNDYEQYF
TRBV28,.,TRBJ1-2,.,TGTGCCAGCAGTCCCCCCCTACGTGGCTACACCTTC,CASSPPLRGYTF
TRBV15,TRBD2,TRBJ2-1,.,TGTGCCACCAGCAGACGGACTAGCGGCCAATACAATGAGCAGTTCTTC,CATSRRTSGQYNEQFF
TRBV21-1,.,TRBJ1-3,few,TGTGCCAGCAGCAAAGGCAGGGGGTTTGGAAACACCATATATTTT,CASSKGRGFGNTIYF
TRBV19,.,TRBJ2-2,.,TGTGCCAGTAGTATCCCGGGAAGATCGACCGGGGAGCTGTTTTTT,CASSIPGRSTGELFF
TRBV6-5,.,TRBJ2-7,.,TGTGCCAGCAGTCCCCAGCAGGGGGGATTGGCCGAGCAGTACTTC,CASSPQQGGLAEQYF
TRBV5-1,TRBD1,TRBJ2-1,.,TGCGCCAGCAGCTTGGCCGGGACAGGGGAATTCAATGAGCAGTTCTTC,CASSLAGTGEFNEQFF
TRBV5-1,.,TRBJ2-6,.,TGCGCCAGCACAGGTCCGGGGGGGGCCAACGTCCTGACTTTC,CASTGPGGANVLTF